This TCR beta chain was recovered during a study of T cells expressing NK-cell markers. TCRdb re-called the 5' RACE reads, yielding one record per CDR3 amino acid sequence without DNA. In all, the sample yields about 370,000 distinct CDR3 sequences. CDR3 length: 16 residues. The germline gives CDR1 MGHRA, CDR2 YSYEKL. The clonotype originates from a woman in her forties or fifties in good health. The rearrangement links TRBV4-1 to TRBJ2-7; there is no DNA to check the TCRdb D call of TRBD2. The sequenced sample was blood T cells: a sorted CD56 or NKG2C T cell subset, CD4+ or CD8+ T cells, or bulk PBMC T cells (not recorded which). The CDR3 sequence is CASSQDQRLAGFEQYF.